A selection of T cell receptor beta chains follows, all from one sample in a study of T cell responses to AZD1222 COVID-19 vaccine. The protocol was immunoSEQ multiplex PCR, while the TCRdb copy is restricted to in-frame clones and leaves out a portion. Among around 130,000 clones, around 83% were seen once, and the ten largest hold 12%. The sequencing here drew on peripheral blood, taken on day 0 of AZD1222 vaccination. The receptors were gathered from an adult in good health. Both conserved end residues are part of each CDR3. Each record gives: CDR3 length, clone size, V gene, J gene, D gene, CDR3 protein, CDR3 DNA. D genes are given only for firm matches. The size of a clone is reported for some rows only, either as once, few or many, or as a class for expanded clones.

>12|few|TRBV7-9|TRBJ2-7|TRBD1
CASSWDRDEQYF
TGTGCCAGCAGCTGGGACAGGGACGAGCAGTACTTC
>17|few|TRBV6-4|TRBJ2-1|TRBD2
CASSRAGSLSSYNEQFF
TGTGCCAGCAGTCGAGCGGGATCACTTTCCTCCTACAATGAGCAGTTCTTC
>17|-|TRBV5-1|TRBJ2-1|TRBD2
CASSNRLAGGQGYEQFF
TGCGCCAGCTCCAATAGACTAGCGGGAGGGCAGGGGTATGAGCAGTTCTTC
>14|once|TRBV29-1|TRBJ2-7|TRBD2
CSAAGLAGAYEQYF
TGCAGCGCCGCCGGACTAGCGGGGGCCTACGAGCAGTACTTC
>16|-|TRBV7-9|TRBJ1-3|-
CASSLSRAPLGNTIYF
TGTGCCAGCAGCTTGTCGCGGGCCCCTCTCGGAAACACCATATATTTT
>15|-|TRBV5-5|TRBJ2-7|TRBD1
CASSYATGATYEQYF
TGTGCCAGCAGTTATGCGACAGGGGCCACCTACGAGCAGTACTTC
>17|-|TRBV7-9|TRBJ1-1|-
CASLWTGTANINTEAFF
TGTGCCAGCCTTTGGACCGGCACAGCTAACATTAACACTGAAGCTTTCTTT
>14|few|TRBV21-1|TRBJ1-5|-
CANPNFPVGQPQHF
TGTGCCAACCCGAACTTTCCGGTTGGGCAGCCCCAGCATTTT
>15|-|TRBV24-1|TRBJ2-3|TRBD1
CATSDPGQPLDTQYF
TGTGCCACCAGTGACCCGGGACAGCCTCTTGATACGCAGTATTTT
>13|-|TRBV5-1|TRBJ1-1|-
CASSGQVNTEAFF
TGCGCCAGCAGCGGCCAGGTGAACACTGAAGCTTTCTTT
>14|-|TRBV6-5|TRBJ1-1|-
CASRQDEGWSEAFF
TGTGCCAGCAGACAAGATGAGGGGTGGAGTGAAGCTTTCTTT
>13|-|TRBV7-8|TRBJ1-5|-
CASSLGNNQPQHF
TGTGCCAGCAGCTTAGGGAACAATCAGCCCCAGCATTTT
>15|medium-sized|TRBV29-1|TRBJ2-5|TRBD2
CSVEVNSGSVETQYF
TGCAGCGTTGAAGTGAATAGCGGGAGTGTGGAGACCCAGTACTTC
>12|-|TRBV12-3/TRBV12-4|TRBJ2-2|-
CASMGATGELFF
TGTGCCAGCATGGGAGCCACCGGGGAGCTGTTTTTT
>15|-|TRBV14|TRBJ1-2|TRBD1
CASSRIGQGAVGYTF
TGTGCCAGCAGTCGAATCGGACAGGGGGCAGTTGGCTACACCTTC
>16|few|TRBV5-6|TRBJ2-5|-
CASSRIGREVWETQYF
TGTGCCAGCAGTCGAATCGGCAGGGAAGTTTGGGAGACCCAGTACTTC
>16|-|TRBV5-6|TRBJ2-2|TRBD2
CASSSLAGADTGELFF
TGTGCCAGCAGCTCCTTAGCGGGAGCCGACACCGGGGAGCTGTTTTTT
>11|once|TRBV7-9|TRBJ2-1|-
CASSLVDEQFF
TGTGCCAGCAGCTTAGTTGATGAGCAGTTCTTC
>13|-|TRBV7-2|TRBJ1-6|-
CASSVDSRSPLHF
TGTGCCAGCAGCGTCGACAGTAGATCACCCCTCCACTTT
>14|-|TRBV10-3|TRBJ1-5|-
CAISYDTYNQPQHF
TGTGCCATCAGTTATGACACATATAATCAGCCCCAGCATTTT
>16|-|TRBV5-6|TRBJ1-3|-
CASSLGRGLSGNTIYF
TGTGCCAGCAGCCTGGGTAGGGGACTCTCTGGAAACACCATATATTTT
>18|-|TRBV21-1|TRBJ2-1|-
CASSKTVWERPSYNEQFF
TGTGCCAGCAGCAAAACGGTCTGGGAGCGTCCCTCCTACAATGAGCAGTTCTTC
>13|few|TRBV11-2|TRBJ1-2|-
CASSPTTNYGYTF
TGTGCCAGCAGCCCGACAACTAACTATGGCTACACCTTC
>15|-|TRBV28|TRBJ2-7|TRBD1
CASRAGTGPFYEQYF
TGTGCCAGCAGGGCCGGGACAGGGCCTTTTTACGAGCAGTACTTC
>12|-|TRBV2|TRBJ2-7|-
CASRADHYEQYF
TGTGCCAGCAGGGCCGACCACTACGAGCAGTACTTC
>14|once|TRBV5-6|TRBJ2-1|TRBD1
CASSSRGPYNEQFF
TGTGCCAGCAGCTCCAGGGGGCCCTACAATGAGCAGTTCTTC
>13|-|TRBV3-1/TRBV3-2|TRBJ2-5|-
CASSQAGQETQYF
TGTGCCAGCAGCCAAGCGGGGCAAGAGACCCAGTACTTC
>13|-|TRBV19|TRBJ1-1|-
CASSIPGSPEAFF
TGTGCCAGTTCTATACCTGGGAGTCCTGAAGCTTTCTTT
>16|-|TRBV9|TRBJ2-1|TRBD2
CASSVLAGGPGNEQFF
TGTGCCAGCAGCGTATTAGCGGGAGGGCCGGGCAATGAGCAGTTCTTC
>12|-|TRBV12-3/TRBV12-4|TRBJ1-5|-
CASSDGPQPQHF
TGTGCCAGCAGTGACGGACCTCAGCCCCAGCATTTT
>16|-|TRBV6-2/TRBV6-3|TRBJ2-6|-
CASSLIKGDGANVLTF
TGTGCCAGCAGTTTAATCAAGGGAGATGGGGCCAACGTCCTGACTTTC
>16|-|TRBV10-3|TRBJ1-1|-
CAISEGRGAMNTEAFF
TGTGCCATCAGTGAGGGTAGGGGGGCGATGAACACTGAAGCTTTCTTT
>15|once|TRBV18|TRBJ1-1|-
CASSPRAATEAEAFF
TGTGCCAGCTCACCAAGAGCTGCGACGGAGGCTGAAGCTTTCTTT
>17|-|TRBV4-2|TRBJ2-3|TRBD2
CASSQLRAGGRTDTQYF
TGTGCCAGCAGCCAACTCCGAGCGGGAGGGCGGACAGATACGCAGTATTTT
>17|-|TRBV7-9|TRBJ1-2|TRBD1
CASSPSGRGLDRYGYTF
TGTGCCAGCAGCCCATCGGGCAGGGGGCTGGATCGCTATGGCTACACCTTC
>13|-|TRBV2|TRBJ1-5|-
CASTGAENQPQHF
TGTGCCAGCACAGGGGCTGAAAATCAGCCCCAGCATTTT
>14|-|TRBV18|TRBJ2-4|-
CASAGSGSKNIQYF
TGTGCCAGCGCAGGGTCTGGTTCCAAAAACATTCAGTACTTC
>12|-|TRBV18|TRBJ1-1|-
CASSPVLGPAFF
TGTGCCAGCTCACCCGTCCTGGGTCCAGCTTTCTTT
>16|-|TRBV24-1|TRBJ2-1|-
CATSDLQEGPYNEQFF
TGTGCCACCAGTGATTTGCAAGAGGGACCTTACAATGAGCAGTTCTTC
>17|-|TRBV15|TRBJ2-1|TRBD2
CATSRDAGLERSYEQFF
TGTGCCACCAGCAGAGACGCGGGACTAGAACGTTCGTATGAGCAGTTCTTC
>12|-|TRBV28|TRBJ1-2|-
CASTSAAYGYTF
TGTGCCAGCACTTCGGCTGCCTACGGCTACACCTTC
>14|-|TRBV9|TRBJ1-2|TRBD1
CASSAATGISGYTF
TGTGCCAGCAGCGCCGCGACAGGGATATCTGGCTACACCTTC
>15|-|TRBV10-3|TRBJ1-2|-
CAIKKDDRNPSGYTF
TGTGCCATCAAAAAAGACGACAGAAATCCGTCTGGCTACACCTTC
>19|-|TRBV4-1|TRBJ2-7|TRBD1
CASSPLRGQGPSINSEQYF
TGCGCCAGCAGCCCCCTGCGGGGACAGGGCCCATCGATTAATAGCGAGCAGTACTTC
>17|-|TRBV19|TRBJ2-1|TRBD2
CASSMPSGTSGYNEQFF
TGTGCCAGTAGTATGCCCTCAGGGACTAGCGGATACAATGAGCAGTTCTTC
>15|-|TRBV10-2|TRBJ1-5|-
CASSDSWGSNQPQHF
TGCGCCAGCAGTGATTCATGGGGTAGCAATCAGCCCCAGCATTTT
>15|-|TRBV11-2|TRBJ2-1|TRBD1
CASSLERGPYNEQFF
TGTGCCAGCAGCTTAGAAAGGGGGCCGTACAATGAGCAGTTCTTC
>14|-|TRBV28|TRBJ1-5|TRBD1
CASTRQGSSQPQHF
TGTGCCAGCACTCGACAGGGGTCTAGTCAGCCCCAGCATTTT
>16|-|TRBV9|TRBJ2-7|-
CASSVGGDPPLYEQYF
TGTGCCAGCAGCGTAGGGGGGGACCCCCCCCTCTACGAGCAGTACTTC
>13|-|TRBV24-1|TRBJ1-1|TRBD1
CATSDNDRVAAFF
TGTGCCACCAGTGACAATGACAGGGTGGCAGCTTTCTTT
>15|-|TRBV10-3|TRBJ2-3|TRBD2
CAISGQREHTDTQYF
TGTGCCATCAGTGGTCAGCGGGAACACACAGATACGCAGTATTTT
>15|-|TRBV7-2|TRBJ1-2|-
CASSLRGGSPDGYTF
TGTGCCAGCTCCCTGAGGGGGGGCTCACCCGATGGCTACACCTTC
>13|-|TRBV2|TRBJ1-2|TRBD1
CASSLGTGNGYTF
TGTGCCAGCAGTTTAGGGACAGGGAATGGCTACACCTTC
>19|-|TRBV5-4|TRBJ2-5|TRBD1
CASSLAGLLARGTGETQYF
TGTGCCAGCAGCTTGGCAGGCTTGTTGGCCAGGGGGACAGGAGAGACCCAGTACTTC
>14|-|TRBV7-9|TRBJ1-2|-
CASSLPQGWDGYTF
TGTGCCAGCAGCTTACCCCAGGGGTGGGATGGCTACACCTTC